This T cell receptor beta chain is drawn from a study of blood T cell repertoires in COVID-19. This clone was counted between two and nine times. V gave up 6 bases and J gave up 4 bases, with 10 bases separating them. The CDR3 loop spans 12 amino acids. Germline CDR1 and CDR2: MNHEY and SMNVEV (reference sequence). TCRdb's table, derived via immunoSEQ multiplex PCR, lists solely in-frame clones and lacks some. The data show about 130,000 clones, roughly 90% seen once. The clonotype was recovered from a man aged 60 to 75 with active or convalescent COVID-19. Material: peripheral blood. V is TRBV27 and J is TRBJ2-7; no clear D gene. The CDR3 sequence is CASSSGLYEQYF. The CDR3 DNA follows: TGTGCCAGCAGCTCGGGTCTTTACGAGCAGTACTTC.